Below, 2 T cell receptor beta chains from the same sample are listed, as sequenced in a study of T-cell reconstitution after alpha-beta-depleted transplantation in children. This sample's TCRbeta library carried unique molecular identifier barcodes. Via MiXCR, TCRdb re-called the PCR reads, giving one row per CDR3 protein. The profile shows 200,000 to 250,000 distinct CDR3 sequences, about 8.2% of them singletons. This sample comprised PBMCs, mostly from graft donor cells, obtained 360 days after TCRalphabeta/CD19-depleted stem cell transplant. Receptors were obtained from a male patient aged 2-15 years who had a stem cell transplant for acute myeloid leukemia, so the T cells may come from the graft donor.

This clonotype was counted a few times. The chain has TRBV7-8 and TRBJ2-5; 8 bases are shared with TRBD1. Germline V gene sequence: CDR1 SGHVS, CDR2 FQNEAQ. This CDR3 has 16 amino acids. With 0 bases clipped from V and 3 bases from J, the junction kept 6 bases outside the gene matches. This CDR3 is CASSLAPDRDKETQYF. The DNA of the CDR3 is TGTGCCAGCAGCTTAGCACCGGACAGGGATAAAGAGACCCAGTACTTC.

This clonotype was recorded many times. The junction departs from germline at one end; a sequencing error may be responsible. The V call is TRBV20-1, the J call TRBJ2-7; 10 bases are shared with TRBD1. The length of the CDR3 is 15 residues. CDR1 is DFQATT, CDR2 SNEGSKA, per germline (reference sequence). CDR3 sequence reads: CSASFPGQGSFEQYF. CDR3 coding DNA: TGCAGTGCCAGTTTTCCGGGACAGGGGTCCTTCGAGCAGTACTTC.